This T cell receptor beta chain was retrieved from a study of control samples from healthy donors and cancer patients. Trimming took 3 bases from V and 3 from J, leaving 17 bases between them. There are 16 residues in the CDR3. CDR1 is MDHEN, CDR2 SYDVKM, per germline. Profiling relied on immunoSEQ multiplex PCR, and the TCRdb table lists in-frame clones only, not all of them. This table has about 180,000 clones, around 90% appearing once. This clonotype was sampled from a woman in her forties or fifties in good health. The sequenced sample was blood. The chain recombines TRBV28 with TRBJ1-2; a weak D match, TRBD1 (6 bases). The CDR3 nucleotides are TGTGCCAGCAGTTTCGGGGGGCCCCCCTATGACTATGGCTACACCTTC. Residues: CASSFGGPPYDYGYTF.